The 32 T cell receptor beta chains below come from one sample, sequenced in a study of blood T cell repertoires in COVID-19. Some clones are missing from TCRdb's copy, which holds only in-frame ones; the method was immunoSEQ multiplex PCR. Here the sample spans under 200,000 clones, roughly 90% being singletons. The specimen sequenced was PBMCs or T cells enriched from blood (not recorded which). The receptors were sampled from a woman aged 18-29 years who had recovered from COVID-19.

The chain is built from TRBV3-1 (or the pseudogene TRBV3-2) and TRBJ1-5; D is perhaps TRBD1 (6 bases). V was cut by 1 base and J by 5 bases, with 12 bases left in between. The CDR3 length is 15 residues. Germline assignment: CDR1 LGHDT and CDR2 YNNKEL (reference sequence). In DNA, the CDR3 is TGTGCCAGCAGCCAAGGTGGACAGTCCGATCAGCCCCAGCATTTT. Residues: CASSQGGQSDQPQHF.

This rearrangement joins TRBV4-1 to TRBJ2-3, with D maybe TRBD2 (6 bases). The germline V and J ends were trimmed by 1 base and 6 bases, with 14 bases remaining between them. The length of the CDR3 is 15 residues. Germline assignment: CDR1 MGHRA and CDR2 YSYEKL. CDR3 region: CASSQVGLRGDTQYF. The CDR3 DNA reads as TGCGCCAGCAGCCAAGTGGGACTGCGCGGTGATACGCAGTATTTT.

This clone has just one count. The chain links TRBV9 to TRBJ2-2; D is perhaps TRBD1 (5 bases). V lost 3 bases and J lost 1, with 22 bases in between. This CDR3 is built from 19 residues. Germline lookup yields CDR1 SGDLS and CDR2 YYNGEE. In DNA, the CDR3 is TGTGCCAGCAGCGAACCCACCGACCCACAGGCAGTGAACACCGGGGAGCTGTTTTTT. Translation: CASSEPTDPQAVNTGELFF.

The chain uses TRBV5-1 and TRBJ2-1, with TRBD2 matching 12 bases. Per germline, CDR1 SGHRS and CDR2 YFSETQ. The J segment lost 8 bases and the V segment lost 0 bases, leaving 3 bases of the junction unmatched. This CDR3 is built from 15 residues. For the CDR3, the DNA is TGCGCCAGCAGCTTGGAACTAGCGGGGGGCGATGAGCAGTTCTTC. This translates into CASSLELAGGDEQFF.

This clone was picked up one time. The chain uses TRBV9 and TRBJ2-1; D is unresolved. Trimming stripped 0 bases from V and 0 bases from J, with 10 bases between. CDR3 length equals 16 residues. Germline lookup yields CDR1 SGDLS and CDR2 YYNGEE. The DNA of the CDR3 is TGTGCCAGCAGCGTAGATAGCCGCTTCTCCTACAATGAGCAGTTCTTC. This codes for CASSVDSRFSYNEQFF.

The J gene is TRBJ1-1, the V gene TRBV6-5; 9 bases are shared with TRBD1. Germline V lookup: CDR1 MNHEY, CDR2 SVGAGI. The CDR3 is made up of 15 amino acids. V lost 5 bases to trimming and J lost 3 bases; unmatched junction nucleotides: 7. This CDR3 is CASSIQQGADTEAFF. In nucleotides, the CDR3 is TGTGCCAGCAGTATCCAACAGGGGGCGGACACTGAAGCTTTCTTT.

This clone was counted between two and nine times. The gene calls are TRBV6-4 and TRBJ2-6; D is unclear. This CDR3 has 14 residues. Germline CDR1 and CDR2: MRHNA and SNTAGT. V was pared by 3 bases and J by 0 bases, with 3 bases between. The CDR3 region is CASSEYSGANVLTF. The CDR3 coding sequence is TGTGCCAGCAGTGAATACTCTGGGGCCAACGTCCTGACTTTC.

The rearrangement links TRBV9 to TRBJ2-4, with a possible D match to TRBD2 (5 bases). Trimming left V 2 bases short and J 8 bases short, with 14 bases between. Germline CDR1 and CDR2: SGDLS and YYNGEE. The CDR3 totals 14 residues. CDR3 in amino acids: CASSVSDKRDIQYF. The CDR3 bases are TGTGCCAGCAGCGTTAGCGATAAGAGGGACATTCAGTACTTC.

The genes are TRBV28 and TRBJ2-1, with 8 positions matching TRBD2. CDR1 MDHEN and CDR2 SYDVKM come from the germline V gene. There are 17 residues in the CDR3. Trimming took 5 bases from V and 0 from J; bases not matched to a gene: 9. This CDR3 is CASSRPILAGSYNEQFF. The CDR3 DNA follows: TGTGCCAGCAGTCGCCCCATCCTAGCGGGCTCCTACAATGAGCAGTTCTTC.

The CDR3 reads CASSQPGLAGQETQYF. For the CDR3, the DNA is TGTGCCAGTAGCCAACCGGGACTAGCAGGTCAAGAGACCCAGTACTTC. The chain employs TRBV19 and TRBJ2-5, with TRBD2 matching over 9 bases. V lost 6 bases to trimming and J lost 2 bases; unmatched junction nucleotides: 10. This CDR3 contains 16 residues. The germline CDR1 and CDR2 sequences are LNHDA and SQIVND (reference sequence).

This sequence joins TRBV14 and TRBJ1-6; D remains ambiguous. The CDR3 contains 12 residues. CDR1 SGHDN and CDR2 FVKESK come from the germline V gene. V dropped 7 bases and J dropped 7 bases, with 8 bases sitting between them. The CDR3 protein is CASKKLNSPLHF. The CDR3 coding sequence is TGTGCCAGCAAAAAATTAAATTCACCCCTCCACTTT.

V and J are TRBV4-1 and TRBJ2-1, with D uncertain. The CDR3 is made up of 14 amino acids. Trimming pared 6 bases from V and 10 bases from J, leaving 19 bases between. Germline-derived CDR1 and CDR2 are MGHRA and YSYEKL. The chain's CDR3 is CASSDVSPLLEQFF. Here the CDR3 DNA reads TGCGCCAGCAGTGATGTTTCTCCCCTACTCGAGCAGTTCTTC.

The chain combines TRBV20-1 with TRBJ2-7; 7 nucleotides agree with TRBD2. Germline V gives CDR1 DFQATT, CDR2 SNEGSKA (reference sequence). V dropped 3 bases and J dropped 7; count of bases not matched to a gene: 6. There are 12 residues in the CDR3. CDR3 amino acids: CSASWRGSEQYF. Written as DNA, the CDR3 is TGCAGTGCTAGTTGGCGGGGGAGTGAGCAGTACTTC.

The chain couples TRBV4-1 to TRBJ1-3; D is undetermined. The CDR3 consists of 15 residues. V gave up 1 base and J gave up 5 bases, with 12 bases separating them. Germline V gene lookup returns CDR1 MGHRA and CDR2 YSYEKL. The CDR3, as DNA: TGCGCCAGCAGCCAAGGTGCCCCCAGGAGAAACACCATATATTTT. Protein sequence: CASSQGAPRRNTIYF.

The rearrangement links TRBV7-2 to TRBJ2-7; 8 nucleotides align to TRBD1. Germline CDR1 is SGHTA and CDR2 is FQGNSA. The CDR3 spans 14 residues. V lost 5 bases to trimming and J lost 3 bases; unmatched junction nucleotides: 6. The CDR3 region is CASSLGQGLYEQYF. The DNA for the CDR3 is TGTGCCAGCAGCCTAGGACAGGGACTCTACGAGCAGTACTTC.

J is TRBJ2-5 and V is TRBV4-1; 8 bases agree with TRBD1. V lost 0 bases and J lost 4; bases outside the gene matches: 10. CDR3 length: 17 amino acids. Germline lookup yields CDR1 MGHRA and CDR2 YSYEKL. CDR3: CASSQEPPTGVAETQYF. The CDR3 DNA is TGCGCCAGCAGCCAAGAACCTCCGACAGGGGTGGCAGAGACCCAGTACTTC.

The chain employs TRBV5-1 and TRBJ2-7, with 9 bases aligning to TRBD2. The V segment lost 4 bases and the J segment 5 bases; nucleotides outside the gene matches: 7. From germline, CDR1 is SGHRS and CDR2 YFSETQ. The CDR3 spans 14 residues. CDR3 nucleotide sequence: TGCGCCAGCAGCCCGCTAGCGGGGAGAGACGAGCAGTACTTC. Protein product: CASSPLAGRDEQYF.

The chain uses TRBV7-8 and TRBJ2-4; 7 nucleotides agree with TRBD2. The V gene end was trimmed by 5 bases and the J gene end by 1 base; junction bases not matched to a gene: 14. Germline loops: CDR1 SGHVS, CDR2 FQNEAQ. The CDR3 covers 18 residues. CDR3 loop: CASSRPPLAAGAKNIQYF. The CDR3 DNA reads TGTGCCAGCAGCCGCCCCCCTCTAGCGGCGGGGGCCAAAAACATTCAGTACTTC.

The chain links TRBV3-1 (or the pseudogene TRBV3-2) to TRBJ2-1; perhaps TRBD2 as D (7 bases). The CDR3 totals 16 residues. Trimming cost V 0 bases and J 9 bases, with 18 bases left between them. CDR1 and CDR2 from the germline V gene are LGHDT and YNNKEL (reference sequence). In DNA, the CDR3 is TGTGCCAGCAGCCAAGAGCCGGGGGGCCGGTTGGTTGAGCAGTTCTTC. This sequence encodes CASSQEPGGRLVEQFF.

The genes are TRBV18 and TRBJ2-1, with D perhaps matching TRBD2 (6 bases). The V and J ends lost 3 bases and 0 bases respectively, with 12 bases between them. The length of the CDR3 is 16 residues. In germline, CDR1 is KGHSH, CDR2 LQKENI. CDR3 sequence (DNA): TGTGCCAGCTCACCCCTCGACGGGAGCTCCTACAATGAGCAGTTCTTC. Protein sequence: CASSPLDGSSYNEQFF.

The J gene is TRBJ1-1, the V gene TRBV3-1 (or the pseudogene TRBV3-2); maybe TRBD1 (6 bases). This CDR3 comprises 13 residues. V lost 3 bases to trimming and J lost 8 bases, with 13 bases between them. Germline V gene sequence: CDR1 LGHDT, CDR2 YNNKEL (reference sequence). The CDR3: CASSHGGGTEAFF. The CDR3 DNA follows: TGTGCCAGCAGCCACGGGGGGGGGACAGAAGCTTTCTTT.

V is TRBV15 and J is TRBJ1-5; D gene ambiguous. Germline assignment: CDR1 LNHNV and CDR2 YYDKDF (reference sequence). The CDR3 is 12 residues long. The V and J ends lost 5 bases and 5 bases respectively, with 7 bases between them. CDR3 residues: CATSETDQPQHF. The CDR3 DNA follows: TGTGCCACCAGCGAGACTGATCAGCCCCAGCATTTT.

The chain carries TRBV19 and TRBJ2-1; 9 bases agree with TRBD2. The CDR3 loop spans 15 amino acids. Germline V gives CDR1 LNHDA, CDR2 SQIVND (reference sequence). V gave up 5 bases and J gave up 3 bases; unmatched junction bases: 5. This CDR3 reads CASSLSGGLYNEQFF. CDR3 DNA: TGTGCCAGTAGTCTCAGCGGGGGGCTCTACAATGAGCAGTTCTTC.

CDR3 region: CASSEEDSTYEQYF. CDR3 coding DNA: TGTGCCAGCAGTGAAGAGGACTCCACCTACGAGCAGTACTTC. V is TRBV2 and J is TRBJ2-7; tentative D call: TRBD2 (5 bases). This CDR3 is 14 amino acids long. V was clipped by 1 base and J by 2 bases, with 9 bases between them. Germline-derived CDR1 and CDR2 are SNHLY and FYNNEI.

This clone showed up just once. This sequence joins TRBV19 and TRBJ2-4, with D possibly being TRBD1 (7 bases). The germline V gene encodes CDR1 LNHDA and CDR2 SQIVND (reference sequence). This CDR3 has 15 amino acids. The V end lost 6 bases, the J end lost 3 bases, and 15 bases lay between the germline ends. DNA of the CDR3: TGTGCCAGTAGAGGAGGGGGCGTCGGCAAAAACATTCAGTACTTC. Its protein is CASRGGGVGKNIQYF. The full variable domain, completed using reference TRBV19 and TRBJ2-4, is DGGITQSPKYLFRKEGQNVTLSCEQNLNHDAMYWYRQDPGQGLRLIYYSQIVNDFQKGDIAEGYSVSREKKESFPLTVTSAQKNPTAFYLCASRGGGVGKNIQYFGAGTRLSVL.

This clone was counted a single time. The rearrangement uses TRBV5-5 and TRBJ1-5; D might be TRBD1 (6 bases). Looked up from germline, CDR1 is SGHKS and CDR2 is YYEKEE (reference sequence). This CDR3 has 15 residues. V gave up 5 bases and J gave up 3 bases, with 15 bases separating them. CDR3 residues: CASSSSRDNNQPQHF. The CDR3 DNA is TGTGCCAGCAGTTCCAGCAGGGACAACAATCAGCCCCAGCATTTT.

This clone was observed a single time. The CDR3: CASERQGLNTEAFF. The CDR3 DNA reads as TGTGCCAGTGAACGTCAGGGGCTGAACACTGAAGCTTTCTTT. The chain joins TRBV19 to TRBJ1-1; tentative D call: TRBD1 (6 bases). Trimming cost V 8 bases and J 0 bases, with 13 bases left between them. Germline CDR1 is LNHDA and CDR2 is SQIVND (reference sequence). CDR3 length: 14 amino acids.

The gene calls are TRBV5-8 and TRBJ2-7, with TRBD1 as a possible D gene (6 bases). CDR1 is SGHTS and CDR2 is YDEGEE in the germline V gene. This CDR3 comprises 19 residues. The germline V and J ends were trimmed by 0 bases and 2 bases, with 24 bases remaining between them. The DNA of the CDR3 is TGTGCCAGCAGCTTGGTATTATCTGGGGGCCATGATACCCCCTACGAGCAGTACTTC. This codes for CASSLVLSGGHDTPYEQYF.

In its sample, this clone was seen a few times. The chain has TRBV19 and TRBJ1-4; D is uncertain. Deletions cut 6 bases from V and 8 bases from J, with 10 bases between. CDR3 length: 12 residues. The germline gives CDR1 LNHDA, CDR2 SQIVND (reference sequence). The CDR3 nucleotides are TGTGCCAGTAGCTCGGGGTTAGAAAAACTGTTTTTT. Encoded protein: CASSSGLEKLFF.

The table lists this clone with a few counts. The gene calls are TRBV13 and TRBJ2-5; no definite D call. The CDR3 has 13 amino acids. V lost 1 base and J 2 bases, leaving 5 bases between the germline ends. CDR1 is PRHDT and CDR2 is FYEKMQ in the germline V gene (reference sequence). The CDR3 DNA follows: TGTGCCAGCAGCTTAGCACAGCAAGAGACCCAGTACTTC. It is translated as CASSLAQQETQYF.

This rearrangement joins TRBV28 to TRBJ1-2; 8 bases are a match to TRBD1. The germline V gene encodes CDR1 MDHEN and CDR2 SYDVKM. The CDR3 extends over 14 amino acids. V was pared by 5 bases and J by 8 bases, with 10 bases of the junction left unmatched. The CDR3 sequence: CASSNGQGLGGYTF. The CDR3 nucleotides are TGTGCCAGCAGTAACGGACAGGGCCTAGGGGGCTACACCTTC.

This chain links TRBV5-1 with TRBJ2-5, with TRBD2 as a possible D gene (5 bases). Looked up from germline, CDR1 is SGHRS and CDR2 is YFSETQ. Between the trimmed V and J ends, which lost 4 bases and 0 bases, there was a span of 7 bases. This CDR3 region has 13 residues. In DNA, the CDR3 is TGCGCCAGCAGCCGGGAATACCAAGAGACCCAGTACTTC. Translation: CASSREYQETQYF.